The clone carrying this TCR beta chain has just a few counts. Antigen: not known. This sample was taken from a study of beta chain features in type 1 diabetes. Every isolated RNA sample was fully reverse transcribed, so sequencing captured expressed TCRB transcripts. The table came from immunoSEQ multiplex PCR; TCRdb's copy has only in-frame clones and leaves some out. The sample contains about 160,000 clones, roughly 60% of which appear only once. V was pared by 4 bases and J by 5 bases, with 14 bases between. In germline, CDR1 is SQVTM, CDR2 ANQGSEA. The CDR3 consists of 13 residues. Whole-study results and caveats: For Type 1 diabetes patients, all four CD4+ subsets carried TCRB CDR3s that were moderately but significantly shorter.

Sequenced: naive CD4+ T cells from blood. The source of this sequence is a man aged 30 to 39 with type 1 diabetes. This chain uses TRBV29-1 with TRBJ2-5; maybe TRBD2 (6 bases). In nucleotides, the CDR3 is TGCAGCGTTGCCACGGGGGTTAGGGAGACCCAGTACTTC. Protein sequence: CSVATGVRETQYF. Looking up the rest from reference TRBV29-1 and TRBJ2-5 gives the full variable domain: SAVISQKPSRDICQRGTSLTIQCQVDSQVTMMFWYRQQPGQSLTLIATANQGSEATYESGFVIDKFPISRPNLTFSTLTVSNMSPEDSSIYLCSVATGVRETQYFGPGTRLLVL.